These 28 T cell receptor beta chains came from one sample sequenced in a study of blood T cell repertoires in COVID-19. Repertoires were generated with immunoSEQ multiplex PCR, while TCRdb's copy carries only in-frame clones and drops some. Here the sample spans some 120,000 clones, approximately 83% being singletons. Sequences were obtained from peripheral blood. These receptors were collected from an older man with active or convalescent COVID-19.

This clone was seen only once. The rearrangement joins TRBV6-5 to TRBJ2-2, with 7 positions matching TRBD1. V shed 2 bases, J shed 1 base, and the junction held 1 base outside the gene matches. CDR1 is MNHEY, CDR2 SVGAGI, per germline. CDR3 length: 15 amino acids. CDR3 loop: CASSYRQGNTGELFF. The CDR3 DNA reads TGTGCCAGCAGTTACAGACAGGGGAACACCGGGGAGCTGTTTTTT.

The chain carries TRBV5-1 and TRBJ2-2; 13 bases match TRBD2. Germline CDR1 reads SGHRS; CDR2 reads YFSETQ. V shed 4 bases, J shed 4 bases, and the junction held 10 bases outside the gene matches. The CDR3 contains 18 residues. The CDR3 DNA reads as TGCGCCAGCAGCCGTCGACTAGCGGGAGGCACGAGCACCGGGGAGCTGTTTTTT. Translated: CASSRRLAGGTSTGELFF.

The chain uses TRBV2 and TRBJ2-7; 7 nucleotides match TRBD1. Germline assignment: CDR1 SNHLY and CDR2 FYNNEI. V was clipped by 6 bases and J by 5 bases; unmatched bases: 10. This CDR3 contains 14 residues. The CDR3 nucleotides read TGTGCCAGCAGAAGGGGGCGCCTATCCGACGAGCAGTACTTC. Translation gives CASRRGRLSDEQYF.

This sequence joins TRBV5-1 and TRBJ2-5; D not certain. Between the trimmed V and J ends, which lost 3 bases and 3 bases, there was a span of 6 bases. CDR1 SGHRS and CDR2 YFSETQ come from the germline V gene. This CDR3 has 12 residues. The DNA for the CDR3 is TGCGCCAGCAGCTACAGAGAAGAGACCCAGTACTTC. Its protein is CASSYREETQYF. Filled out from reference TRBV5-1 and TRBJ2-5, the complete variable domain reads KAGVTQTPRYLIKTRGQQVTLSCSPISGHRSVSWYQQTPGQGLQFLFEYFSETQRNKGNFPGRFSGRQFSNSRSEMNVSTLELGDSALYLCASSYREETQYFGPGTRLLVL.

This chain joins TRBV2 and TRBJ1-2; D is uncertain. Trimming cost V 5 bases and J 2 bases, with 9 bases left between them. The CDR3 has 13 residues. The germline gives CDR1 SNHLY, CDR2 FYNNEI. The CDR3 sequence: CASSPDTNYGYTF. As DNA, the CDR3 is TGTGCCAGCAGTCCCGACACCAACTATGGCTACACCTTC.

DNA for the CDR3: TGTGCCAGCAACCCTGGGGGGTGGGATACGCAGTATTTT. Protein product: CASNPGGWDTQYF. The V and J genes are TRBV6-5 and TRBJ2-3; weak D call: TRBD2 (6 bases). With 7 bases removed from V and 6 bases from J, the gap between germline ends came to 14 bases. The germline CDR1 and CDR2 sequences are MNHEY and SVGAGI. The CDR3 consists of 13 residues.

This clone was seen only once. The rearrangement joins TRBV5-1 to TRBJ2-1; 10 positions agree with TRBD2. This CDR3 has 16 residues. Germline V gives CDR1 SGHRS, CDR2 YFSETQ. V was pared by 1 base and J by 8 bases, with 9 bases of the junction left unmatched. CDR3 in DNA: TGCGCCAGCAGCTTGACAGTAGCGGGGGGCCTGGATGAGCAGTTCTTC. Translation: CASSLTVAGGLDEQFF.

The chain uses TRBV7-2 and TRBJ1-3, with 7 bases lining up with TRBD1. After removal of 1 base from V and 0 bases from J, the junction contained 6 bases not matched to a gene. This CDR3 region has 17 residues. The germline V gene has CDR1 SGHTA and CDR2 FQGNSA. CDR3 sequence (DNA): TGTGCCAGCAGCTTAGGGACCCCAGGGGGCTCTGGAAACACCATATATTTT. Encoded protein: CASSLGTPGGSGNTIYF.

The chain employs TRBV18 and TRBJ1-2; D perhaps matches TRBD1 (5 bases). The CDR3 is 12 residues long. V was pared by 6 bases and J by 8 bases, with 13 bases between. Germline loops: CDR1 KGHSH, CDR2 LQKENI. The CDR3 protein is CASSFRVRGYTF. CDR3 DNA: TGTGCCAGCTCGTTCAGGGTTCGGGGCTACACCTTC.

V and J are TRBV24-1 and TRBJ2-2; 9 positions match TRBD1. Germline V lookup: CDR1 KGHDR, CDR2 SFDVKD. The length of the CDR3 is 16 residues. The V gene end was trimmed by 5 bases and the J gene end by 7 bases; junction bases not matched to a gene: 10. The CDR3 spells CATSVYRGRGSGELFF. Written as DNA, the CDR3 is TGTGCCACCAGTGTCTACAGGGGGCGTGGGAGCGGGGAGCTGTTTTTT.

V usage is TRBV28 and J usage is TRBJ2-5; TRBD2 agrees at 14 bases. Germline assignment: CDR1 MDHEN and CDR2 SYDVKM. The V gene end was trimmed by 4 bases and the J gene end by 4 bases; junction bases not matched to a gene: 11. This CDR3 is built from 18 residues. The CDR3 sequence is CASSSILTSGGVRETQYF. Written as DNA, the CDR3 is TGTGCCAGCAGTTCCATATTGACTAGCGGGGGGGTCCGAGAGACCCAGTACTTC.

The chain combines TRBV19 with TRBJ2-5; possible D gene TRBD1, 6 bases. The V end lost 4 bases, the J end lost 3 bases, and 15 bases lay between the germline ends. This CDR3 comprises 15 residues. Germline CDR1 and CDR2: LNHDA and SQIVND (reference sequence). The CDR3 nucleotides are TGTGCCAGTAGTACGACTTGGACAGCTAAAGAGACCCAGTACTTC. Encoded protein: CASSTTWTAKETQYF.

This sequence joins TRBV19 and TRBJ2-6; no clear D gene. Germline loops: CDR1 LNHDA, CDR2 SQIVND (reference sequence). V shed 0 bases and J shed 0 bases, with 6 bases lying between them. CDR3 length equals 16 residues. The CDR3 here is CASSIDGHSGANVLTF. The CDR3 DNA reads as TGTGCCAGTAGTATAGATGGCCACTCTGGGGCCAACGTCCTGACTTTC.

CDR3 DNA sequence: TGTGCCAGCAGCTTGTATCCTCCGGGGTCCTACAATGAGCAGTTCTTC. It translates to CASSLYPPGSYNEQFF. The chain has TRBV5-6 and TRBJ2-1, with D perhaps matching TRBD2 (5 bases). This CDR3 contains 16 residues. The V end was cut by 1 base, the J end by 1 base, with 12 bases between. Germline V lookup: CDR1 SGHDT, CDR2 YYEEEE.

V is TRBV3-1 (or the pseudogene TRBV3-2) and J is TRBJ1-2; no reliable D call. V was cut by 1 base and J by 4 bases, with 13 bases left in between. The CDR3 is 15 amino acids. Germline assignment: CDR1 LGHDT and CDR2 YNNKEL (reference sequence). Here the CDR3 DNA reads TGTGCCAGCAGCCAAGGCCCTACCGTTAGCTATGGCTACACCTTC. Translation: CASSQGPTVSYGYTF.

The J gene is TRBJ2-7, the V gene TRBV5-1, with 15 nucleotides matching TRBD2. V lost 0 bases and J lost 3; bases outside the gene matches: 1. The V gene's germline CDR1 is SGHRS and CDR2 YFSETQ. The CDR3 is made up of 16 amino acids. The chain's CDR3 is CASSLAGLAGGYEQYF. In DNA, the CDR3 is TGCGCCAGCAGCTTGGCGGGACTAGCGGGAGGCTACGAGCAGTACTTC.

The chain combines TRBV6-5 with TRBJ1-2; 9 positions agree with TRBD1. This CDR3 spans 15 amino acids. CDR1 MNHEY and CDR2 SVGAGI come from the germline V gene. V shed 5 bases and J 5 bases; nucleotides not matched to a gene: 9. CDR3 residues: CASSTGTGQGYGYTF. The CDR3 bases are TGTGCCAGCAGTACAGGGACAGGGCAGGGATATGGCTACACCTTC.

The chain recombines TRBV7-2 with TRBJ2-1; a weak D match, TRBD2 (6 bases). V was cut by 7 bases and J by 2 bases, with 27 bases left in between. Germline assignment: CDR1 SGHTA and CDR2 FQGNSA. This CDR3 region has 19 residues. CDR3 residues: CASTPTRAGGGGTYNEQFF. For the CDR3, the DNA is TGTGCCAGCACCCCAACCCGGGCCGGCGGAGGAGGGACCTACAATGAGCAGTTCTTC. The variable domain in full, with the rest retrieved from reference TRBV7-2 and TRBJ2-1, is GAGVSQSPSNKVTEKGKDVELRCDPISGHTALYWYRQSLGQGLEFLIYFQGNSAPDKSGLPSDRFSAERTGGSVSTLTIQRTQQEDSAVYLCASTPTRAGGGGTYNEQFFGPGTRLTVL.

The rearrangement links TRBV10-3 to TRBJ2-3; D perhaps matches TRBD2 (6 bases). Germline lookup yields CDR1 ENHRY and CDR2 SYGVKD. The V gene lost 7 bases and the J gene lost 7 bases, with 24 bases spanning the gap. The CDR3 has 16 residues. CDR3 region: CAIIDWDGGMVNTQYF. CDR3 bases: TGTGCCATCATCGATTGGGACGGGGGAATGGTGAATACGCAGTATTTT.

This chain uses TRBV24-1 with TRBJ2-7; 7 bases map to TRBD1. Germline CDR1 reads KGHDR; CDR2 reads SFDVKD. The CDR3 has 13 amino acids. Trimming at V came to 4 bases and at J to 8 bases, leaving 7 bases not matched to a gene. CDR3 nucleotide sequence: TGTGCCACCAGTGAAACCCAACAGGGGAAGCAGTACTTC. Its protein is CATSETQQGKQYF.

This chain links TRBV10-3 with TRBJ1-4; 8 bases fit TRBD1. Germline CDR1 is ENHRY and CDR2 is SYGVKD. The CDR3 is made up of 16 amino acids. The V and J ends lost 2 bases and 5 bases, in that order; junction bases with no gene match: 7. The CDR3 DNA reads TGTGCCATCAGTGAGCGGGGGACAGGCCTAAATGAAAAACTGTTTTTT. Translated, it gives CAISERGTGLNEKLFF.

The chain has TRBV10-3 and TRBJ2-7, with a weak D call TRBD1 (6 bases). The CDR3 is 14 amino acids. Germline V gene lookup returns CDR1 ENHRY and CDR2 SYGVKD. Trimming shortened V by 11 bases and J by 2 bases, and 19 bases separated the two germline ends. CDR3 residues: CASNPGQTAYEQYF. The CDR3 DNA reads as TGTGCCTCAAACCCTGGACAGACCGCCTACGAGCAGTACTTC.

This chain joins TRBV5-1 and TRBJ1-3; maybe TRBD1 (5 bases). This CDR3 is 15 amino acids long. Trimming stripped 2 bases from V and 4 bases from J, with 13 bases between. Germline V gene sequence: CDR1 SGHRS, CDR2 YFSETQ. In DNA, the CDR3 is TGCGCCAGCAGCTTAGGGGAGGGCTCCGGAAACACCATATATTTT. Translated: CASSLGEGSGNTIYF.

This chain joins TRBV7-6 and TRBJ2-5, with 7 bases that match TRBD2. The V gene's germline CDR1 is SGHVS and CDR2 FNYEAQ. The V and J ends lost 2 bases and 5 bases, in that order; junction bases with no gene match: 8. CDR3 length: 15 amino acids. This CDR3 reads CASSLISGGRETQYF. CDR3 DNA sequence: TGTGCCAGCAGCTTAATCTCGGGGGGACGGGAGACCCAGTACTTC.

This chain uses TRBV20-1 with TRBJ1-2; 8 positions match TRBD1. This CDR3 is 13 amino acids long. The germline gives CDR1 DFQATT, CDR2 SNEGSKA (reference sequence). Unmatched junction bases numbered 4, after V lost 3 bases and J lost 4 bases. This chain's CDR3 is CSASSDRGYGYTF. CDR3 nucleotide sequence: TGCAGTGCTAGTTCCGACAGGGGCTATGGCTACACCTTC.

This clone occurred a few times. The rearrangement links TRBV9 to TRBJ2-7, with 9 bases aligning to TRBD1. The germline gives CDR1 SGDLS, CDR2 YYNGEE. The V and J ends lost 4 bases and 3 bases, in that order; junction bases with no gene match: 5. The CDR3 runs to 14 residues. CDR3 nucleotide sequence: TGTGCCAGCAGCCCTACAGGGGGCGTCTACGAGCAGTACTTC. This encodes CASSPTGGVYEQYF. The full variable domain, its missing parts supplied by reference TRBV9 and TRBJ2-7, is DSGVTQTPKHLITATGQRVTLRCSPRSGDLSVYWYQQSLDQGLQFLIQYYNGEERAKGNILERFSAQQFPDLHSELNLSSLELGDSALYFCASSPTGGVYEQYFGPGTRLTVT.

The CDR3 loop is CASSTGTPQETQYF. CDR3 nucleotide sequence: TGCGCCAGCAGCACGGGGACACCCCAAGAGACCCAGTACTTC. This chain joins TRBV5-1 and TRBJ2-5; D is perhaps TRBD1 (6 bases). The CDR3 runs to 14 residues. CDR1 is SGHRS and CDR2 is YFSETQ in the germline V gene. V lost 4 bases to trimming and J lost 1 base, with 11 bases between them.

This clone was counted a single time. This rearrangement joins TRBV19 to TRBJ2-3, with 8 bases fitting TRBD2. Germline values: CDR1 LNHDA, CDR2 SQIVND (reference sequence). The ends lost 6 bases at V and 4 bases at J; junction bases unmatched: 9. The CDR3 has 15 residues. The CDR3 sequence: CASRRTSRLSDTQYF. In nucleotides, the CDR3 is TGTGCCAGTAGAAGGACTAGCAGGTTGTCAGATACGCAGTATTTT.